Shown below are 28 T cell receptor beta chains from a single sample sequenced in a study of OX40 agonist ivuxolimab in advanced cancers. This table comes from immunoSEQ multiplex PCR, and its TCRdb copy is limited to in-frame clones, with some not included. The data contain tens of thousands of clones, about 85% of them singletons. This material consisted of CD4+ or CD8+ T cells sorted from blood, taken in a trial of the OX40 agonist ivuxolimab. The source is an adult with an advanced solid tumor such as melanoma, head and neck, liver or kidney cancer.

The chain recombines TRBV11-2 with TRBJ2-3; D gene ambiguous. The CDR3 totals 13 residues. The germline V gene has CDR1 SGHAT and CDR2 FQNNGV. The V gene lost 4 bases and the J gene lost 3 bases, with 8 bases spanning the gap. CDR3 region: CASSSDPTDTQYF. The CDR3 nucleotides are TGTGCCAGCAGCTCAGACCCTACAGATACGCAGTATTTT.

The gene calls are TRBV7-9 and TRBJ1-1, with D possibly being TRBD1 (5 bases). Germline V gene sequence: CDR1 SEHNR, CDR2 FQNEAQ (reference sequence). The CDR3 runs to 14 residues. Trimming stripped 4 bases from V and 3 bases from J, with 12 bases between. The CDR3 nucleotides are TGTGCCAGCAGCTCCGGACAAGGGGACACTGAAGCTTTCTTT. Its protein product is CASSSGQGDTEAFF.

The rearrangement links TRBV19 to TRBJ2-3; 7 bases are shared with TRBD2. V lost 3 bases to trimming and J lost 0 bases; unmatched junction nucleotides: 3. The CDR3 consists of 15 residues. Germline lookup yields CDR1 LNHDA and CDR2 SQIVND (reference sequence). CDR3 in DNA: TGTGCCAGTAGTATGACTAGCTCTAGCACAGATACGCAGTATTTT. Protein product: CASSMTSSSTDTQYF.

V is TRBV6-5 and J is TRBJ1-5; no reliable D call. The CDR3 has 15 residues. Germline lookup yields CDR1 MNHEY and CDR2 SVGAGI. The ends were cut back, 0 bases at V and 4 bases at J, with 10 bases in the middle. This CDR3 is CASSYSPSSNQPQHF. CDR3 sequence (DNA): TGTGCCAGCAGTTACTCGCCCTCGAGTAATCAGCCCCAGCATTTT.

The genes are TRBV30 and TRBJ2-1; 8 nucleotides agree with TRBD2. CDR1 is GTSNPN and CDR2 is SVGIG in the germline V gene (reference sequence). CDR3 length: 15 residues. The J segment lost 4 bases and the V segment lost 4 bases, leaving 9 bases of the junction unmatched. CDR3 loop: CAWTVGSGKYNEQFF. In nucleotides, the CDR3 is TGTGCCTGGACTGTGGGTAGCGGGAAGTACAATGAGCAGTTCTTC.

V and J are TRBV15 and TRBJ2-7; D may be TRBD1 (5 bases). V was cut by 0 bases and J by 3 bases, with 15 bases left in between. Germline V gene sequence: CDR1 LNHNV, CDR2 YYDKDF (reference sequence). The CDR3 has 16 residues. DNA of the CDR3: TGTGCCACCAGCAGAGATGTGACAAGGGGCGGCTACGAGCAGTACTTC. Its protein is CATSRDVTRGGYEQYF. The full variable domain, rest sourced from reference TRBV15 and TRBJ2-7, is DAMVIQNPRYQVTQFGKPVTLSCSQTLNHNVMYWYQQKSSQAPKLLFHYYDKDFNNEADTPDNFQSRRPNTSFCFLDIRSPGLGDTAMYLCATSRDVTRGGYEQYFGPGTRLTVT.

V usage is TRBV10-1 and J usage is TRBJ2-3; TRBD2 matches at 11 bases. CDR3 size: 15 residues. The germline V gene encodes CDR1 WNHNN and CDR2 SYGVQD (reference sequence). The J segment lost 4 bases and the V segment lost 5 bases, leaving 5 bases of the junction unmatched. This chain's CDR3 is CASSSGLAVADTQYF. CDR3 in DNA: TGCGCCAGCAGTTCGGGACTAGCGGTGGCAGATACGCAGTATTTT.

The chain recombines TRBV4-2 with TRBJ1-4; no clear D gene. The length of the CDR3 is 18 residues. V shed 3 bases and J shed 0 bases, with 17 bases lying between them. The germline V gene has CDR1 LGHNA and CDR2 YNFKEQ. The CDR3 DNA follows: TGTGCCAGCAGCCAGGAAGGGTTCAACAGTGCAACTAATGAAAAACTGTTTTTT. Protein sequence: CASSQEGFNSATNEKLFF.

The rearrangement links TRBV19 to TRBJ1-4; 7 bases map to TRBD1. After removal of 6 bases from V and 5 bases from J, the junction contained 9 bases not matched to a gene. The CDR3 has 15 residues. Germline lookup yields CDR1 LNHDA and CDR2 SQIVND (reference sequence). CDR3 in amino acids: CASSPTGTENEKLFF. As DNA, the CDR3 is TGTGCCAGTAGCCCCACCGGGACAGAGAATGAAAAACTGTTTTTT.

This sequence joins TRBV7-9 and TRBJ2-5; D ambiguous. The end of the DNA aligns better with TRBJ2-7, so the J call may be wrong. The V gene's germline CDR1 is SEHNR and CDR2 FQNEAQ (reference sequence). The CDR3 is made up of 15 amino acids. The CDR3 DNA sequence: TGTGCCAGCAGCAGCCCCGATTCGCTTTCCTACGAGCAGTACTTC. Protein product: CASSSPDSLSYEQYF.

The chain employs TRBV6-1 and TRBJ1-5; no clear D gene. The V end lost 2 bases, the J end lost 0 bases, and 8 bases lay between the germline ends. The germline gives CDR1 MNHNS, CDR2 SASEGT. The CDR3 length is 15 residues. The CDR3 loop reads CASSEQLYSNQPQHF. The CDR3 DNA is TGTGCCAGCAGTGAACAGCTTTATAGCAATCAGCCCCAGCATTTT.

The chain recombines TRBV19 with TRBJ1-1; no clear D gene. The CDR3 length is 15 residues. CDR1 is LNHDA, CDR2 SQIVND, per germline (reference sequence). The V gene lost 4 bases and the J gene lost 1 base, with 13 bases spanning the gap. In DNA form, the CDR3 reads TGTGCCAGTAGTACCTCCCTCCGGCAGAACACTGAAGCTTTCTTT. Translated, it gives CASSTSLRQNTEAFF.

The chain couples TRBV5-1 to TRBJ2-5, with D perhaps TRBD2 (6 bases). Trimming left V 3 bases short and J 0 bases short, with 9 bases between. Germline V gene sequence: CDR1 SGHRS, CDR2 YFSETQ. This CDR3 has 14 residues. DNA of the CDR3: TGCGCCAGCAGCTCTTTAGCGGACCAAGAGACCCAGTACTTC. Residues: CASSSLADQETQYF.

CDR3: CASLRTGTGHGYTF. The CDR3 DNA reads as TGTGCCTCCCTTCGAACCGGGACAGGGCATGGCTACACCTTC. The chain recombines TRBV9 with TRBJ1-2; 9 bases map to TRBD1. J was trimmed by 6 bases and V by 10 bases; bases with no gene match: 13. CDR3 length: 14 amino acids. Germline V lookup: CDR1 SGDLS, CDR2 YYNGEE.

This clone was recorded a few times. The CDR3 coding sequence is TGTGCCAGCAGTTACTCGATTGTTGGAAACACCATATATTTT. Protein sequence: CASSYSIVGNTIYF. The rearrangement links TRBV6-5 to TRBJ1-3; unclear D gene. Germline V CDR1 and CDR2: MNHEY, SVGAGI. The CDR3 length is 14 residues. Between the trimmed V and J ends, which lost 0 bases and 3 bases, there was a span of 6 bases.

The CDR3 DNA reads TGTGCCAGCAGCAACGGACAGGTTACCTACAATGAGCAGTTCTTC. This codes for CASSNGQVTYNEQFF. The rearrangement joins TRBV11-1 to TRBJ2-1, with TRBD1 identical over 7 bases. The V gene's germline CDR1 is SGHAT and CDR2 FQDESV (reference sequence). V was pared by 5 bases and J by 2 bases, with 6 bases of the junction left unmatched. CDR3 size: 15 residues.

V and J are TRBV11-3 and TRBJ2-5; D remains ambiguous. The J call may be wrong; the DNA end is better matched by TRBJ2-7. Germline V gene lookup returns CDR1 SGHNT and CDR2 YENEEA. The CDR3 has 16 amino acids. The CDR3 DNA follows: TGTGCCAGCAGCTTAGCCTCCGGGCCCCGCTCCTACGAGCAGTACTTC. It translates to CASSLASGPRSYEQYF.

The V call is TRBV27, the J call TRBJ2-5; possibly TRBD1 or TRBD2 for D (5 bases each). The CDR3 has 15 amino acids. From germline, CDR1 is MNHEY and CDR2 SMNVEV (reference sequence). V lost 7 bases, J lost 1 base, and 16 bases lay in between. The CDR3 bases are TGTGCCAGCACCCCCCGGTCGGGGACCCAAGAGACCCAGTACTTC. As protein: CASTPRSGTQETQYF.

The CDR3 coding sequence is TGTGCCAGCAGCTTGGGGCCGACTAACTATGGCTACACCTTC. Translated: CASSLGPTNYGYTF. The rearrangement uses TRBV7-8 and TRBJ1-2; TRBD1 is a possible D gene (5 bases). From germline, CDR1 is SGHVS and CDR2 FQNEAQ. The CDR3 sequence is 14 residues long. V was clipped by 3 bases and J by 0 bases, with 8 bases between them.

This clone turned up a few times. The chain uses TRBV18 and TRBJ1-2, with TRBD1 matching over 7 bases. V dropped 3 bases and J dropped 2; count of bases not matched to a gene: 12. The length of the CDR3 is 17 residues. Germline V CDR1 and CDR2: KGHSH, LQKENI. CDR3 amino acids: CASSPNLGGGGNYGYTF. The CDR3 DNA reads as TGTGCCAGCTCACCCAACCTCGGGGGAGGGGGCAACTATGGCTACACCTTC. Full variable domain (outside the CDR3, taken from reference TRBV18 and TRBJ1-2): NAGVMQNPRHLVRRRGQEARLRCSPMKGHSHVYWYRQLPEEGLKFMVYLQKENIIDESGMPKERFSAEFPKEGPSILRIQQVVRGDSAAYFCASSPNLGGGGNYGYTFGSGTRLTVV.

This CDR3 is CASSSPGQGAYEQYF. Written as DNA, the CDR3 is TGTGCCAGCAGCTCGCCGGGACAGGGGGCCTACGAGCAGTACTTC. V is TRBV7-9 and J is TRBJ2-7; the match to TRBD1 covers 11 bases. This CDR3 region has 15 residues. CDR1 is SEHNR, CDR2 FQNEAQ, per germline (reference sequence). The junction had 4 bases not matched to a gene; V was cut back by 4 bases and J by 2 bases.

The chain employs TRBV5-1 and TRBJ2-5; D remains unclear. Trimming took 5 bases from V and 4 from J, leaving 12 bases between them. The germline CDR1 and CDR2 sequences are SGHRS and YFSETQ. The CDR3 loop spans 13 amino acids. CDR3 nucleotides: TGCGCCAGCAGAGGTGGGCCTGGAGAGACCCAGTACTTC. Its translation is CASRGGPGETQYF.

This chain uses TRBV7-2 with TRBJ2-1, with TRBD2 matching 13 bases. The CDR3 covers 15 residues. J gave up 9 bases and V 4 bases, and 6 bases lay outside the gene matches. CDR1 SGHTA and CDR2 FQGNSA come from the germline V gene. The CDR3 loop reads CASSWTSGSSVEQFF. For the CDR3, the DNA is TGTGCCAGCAGCTGGACTAGCGGGAGTTCAGTTGAGCAGTTCTTC.

This clone came up once. The genes are TRBV6-6 and TRBJ1-2; no firm D call. The CDR3 is made up of 14 amino acids. V lost 0 bases and J lost 1, with 6 bases in between. The V gene's germline CDR1 is MNHNY and CDR2 SVGAGI (reference sequence). The CDR3 DNA reads TGTGCCAGCAGTTACTCGAAAGGTAACTATGGCTACACCTTC. This codes for CASSYSKGNYGYTF.

This clone was detected a few times. The rearrangement uses TRBV7-9 and TRBJ1-1, with D hard to call. Per the germline V gene, CDR1 is SEHNR and CDR2 is FQNEAQ (reference sequence). The CDR3 runs to 11 residues. The V and J ends lost 5 bases and 6 bases respectively, with 7 bases between them. The CDR3 spells CASSPLAEAFF. CDR3 sequence (DNA): TGTGCCAGCAGCCCACTCGCTGAAGCTTTCTTT. The whole variable domain, remainder taken from reference TRBV7-9 and TRBJ1-1, is DTGVSQNPRHKITKRGQNVTFRCDPISEHNRLYWYRQTLGQGPEFLTYFQNEAQLEKSRLLSDRFSAERPKGSFSTLEIQRTEQGDSAMYLCASSPLAEAFFGQGTRLTVV.

This sequence joins TRBV6-6 and TRBJ1-1, with a tentative D call TRBD1 (6 bases). Trimming pared 5 bases from V and 3 bases from J, leaving 16 bases between. The CDR3 runs to 15 residues. Germline V lookup: CDR1 MNHNY, CDR2 SVGAGI (reference sequence). The DNA of the CDR3 is TGTGCCAGCAGTAAATTACAGGGAGGAGACACTGAAGCTTTCTTT. Translated: CASSKLQGGDTEAFF.

The chain carries TRBV27 and TRBJ2-4; 7 nucleotides align to TRBD1. This CDR3 region has 13 residues. Germline V gene sequence: CDR1 MNHEY, CDR2 SMNVEV (reference sequence). Germline trimming cut 3 bases from V and 4 bases from J; bases unmatched to any gene: 0. The CDR3 coding sequence is TGTGCCAGCAGTTTGGGACAGAAAAACATTCAGTACTTC. Protein sequence: CASSLGQKNIQYF.

This clone was counted only a few times. The V gene is TRBV27, the J gene TRBJ1-1, with D possibly matching TRBD1 (6 bases). This CDR3 region has 13 residues. Trimming removed 2 bases at V and 5 bases at J, with 9 bases between. Germline lookup yields CDR1 MNHEY and CDR2 SMNVEV (reference sequence). The CDR3 region is CASSLQGLTEAFF. CDR3 nucleotides: TGTGCCAGCAGTTTACAGGGGTTAACTGAAGCTTTCTTT.